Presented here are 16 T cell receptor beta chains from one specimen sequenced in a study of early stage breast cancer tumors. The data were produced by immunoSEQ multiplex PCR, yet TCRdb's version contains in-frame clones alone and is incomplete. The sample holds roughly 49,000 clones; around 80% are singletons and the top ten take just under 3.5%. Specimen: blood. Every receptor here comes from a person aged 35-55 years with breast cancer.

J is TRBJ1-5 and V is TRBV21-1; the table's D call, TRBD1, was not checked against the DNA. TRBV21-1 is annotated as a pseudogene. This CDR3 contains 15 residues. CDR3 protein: CASSKELRYNQPQHF. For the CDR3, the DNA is TGTGCCAGCAGCAAAGAACTCAGGTACAATCAGCCCCAGCATTTT.

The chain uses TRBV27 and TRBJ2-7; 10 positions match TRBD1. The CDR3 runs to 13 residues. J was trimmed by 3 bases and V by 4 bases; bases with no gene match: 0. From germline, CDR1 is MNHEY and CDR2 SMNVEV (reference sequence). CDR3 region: CASSWDRGYEQYF. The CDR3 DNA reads TGTGCCAGCAGTTGGGACAGGGGCTACGAGCAGTACTTC.

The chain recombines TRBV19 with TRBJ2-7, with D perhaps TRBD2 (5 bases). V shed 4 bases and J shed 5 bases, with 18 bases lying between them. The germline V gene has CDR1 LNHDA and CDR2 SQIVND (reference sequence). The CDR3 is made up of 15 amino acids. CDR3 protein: CASSRSGVALDEQYF. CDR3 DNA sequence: TGTGCCAGTAGTAGGTCCGGGGTCGCTTTGGACGAGCAGTACTTC.

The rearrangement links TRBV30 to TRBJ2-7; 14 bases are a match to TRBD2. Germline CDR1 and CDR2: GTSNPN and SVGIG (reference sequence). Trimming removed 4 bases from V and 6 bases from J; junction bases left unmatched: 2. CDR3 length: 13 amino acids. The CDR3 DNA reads TGTGCCTGGAAGGGACTAGCGGGAGTCGAGCAGTACTTC. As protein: CAWKGLAGVEQYF.

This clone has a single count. CDR3 nucleotide sequence: TGTGCCAGCAGCCTAAACAGGGGTGCCAACTATGGCTACACCTTC. The encoded protein is CASSLNRGANYGYTF. The rearrangement joins TRBV14 to TRBJ1-2; 7 bases line up with TRBD1. The V segment lost 4 bases and the J segment 2 bases; nucleotides outside the gene matches: 7. The CDR3 length is 15 residues. Germline CDR1 SGHDN, CDR2 FVKESK.

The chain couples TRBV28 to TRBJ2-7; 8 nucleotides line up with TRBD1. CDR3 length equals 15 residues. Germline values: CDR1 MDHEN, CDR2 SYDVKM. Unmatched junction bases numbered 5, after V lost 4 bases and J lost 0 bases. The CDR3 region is CASSSRDRPSYEQYF. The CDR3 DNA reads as TGTGCCAGCAGTTCCCGGGACAGGCCCTCCTACGAGCAGTACTTC.

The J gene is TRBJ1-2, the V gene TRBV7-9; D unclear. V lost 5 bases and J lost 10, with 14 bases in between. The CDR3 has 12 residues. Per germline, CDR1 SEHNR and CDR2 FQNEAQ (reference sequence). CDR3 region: CASSPEAVTYTF. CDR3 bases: TGTGCCAGCAGCCCCGAAGCAGTGACCTACACCTTC.

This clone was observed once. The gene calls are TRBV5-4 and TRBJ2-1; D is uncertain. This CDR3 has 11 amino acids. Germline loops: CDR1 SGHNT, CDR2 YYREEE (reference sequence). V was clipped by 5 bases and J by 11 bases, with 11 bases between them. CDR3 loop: CASSQRRKQFF. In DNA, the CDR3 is TGTGCCAGCAGTCAGAGGCGGAAGCAGTTCTTC.

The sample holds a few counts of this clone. CDR3 coding DNA: TGTGCCAGCAGCCCTATGGGCGGACAGGGCCACGAGCAGTACTTC. Amino acid sequence: CASSPMGGQGHEQYF. This chain links TRBV9 with TRBJ2-7; 8 bases map to TRBD1. Germline lookup yields CDR1 SGDLS and CDR2 YYNGEE. The CDR3 runs to 15 residues. V was pared by 4 bases and J by 5 bases, with 11 bases of the junction left unmatched.

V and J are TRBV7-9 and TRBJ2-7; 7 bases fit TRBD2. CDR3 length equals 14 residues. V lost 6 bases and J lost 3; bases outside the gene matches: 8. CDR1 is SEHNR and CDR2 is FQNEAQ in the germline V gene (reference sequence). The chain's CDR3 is CASSSRGEGYEQYF. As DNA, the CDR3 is TGTGCCAGCAGTTCCCGGGGGGAAGGCTACGAGCAGTACTTC.

This chain's CDR3 is CASSLRGQSSGNTIYF. CDR3 sequence (DNA): TGTGCCAGCTCTCTGAGGGGTCAAAGCTCTGGAAACACCATATATTTT. This sequence joins TRBV2 and TRBJ1-3; D perhaps matches TRBD1 (5 bases). The CDR3 totals 16 residues. Trimming left V 8 bases short and J 0 bases short, with 17 bases between. The germline V gene has CDR1 SNHLY and CDR2 FYNNEI.

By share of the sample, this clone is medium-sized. CDR3 sequence reads: CASSDGSTGELFF. For the CDR3, the DNA is TGTGCCAGCAGTGACGGGAGCACCGGGGAGCTGTTTTTT. The chain joins TRBV6-4 to TRBJ2-2; perhaps TRBD2 as D (5 bases). Per germline, CDR1 MRHNA and CDR2 SNTAGT. The CDR3 consists of 13 residues. V was trimmed by 2 bases and J by 4 bases, leaving 5 bases between them.

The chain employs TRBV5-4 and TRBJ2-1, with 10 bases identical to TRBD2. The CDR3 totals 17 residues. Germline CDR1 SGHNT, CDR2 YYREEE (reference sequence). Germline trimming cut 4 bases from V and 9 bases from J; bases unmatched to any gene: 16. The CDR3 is CASSRPTGTSELGEQFF. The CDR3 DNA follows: TGTGCCAGCAGCCGACCGACTGGGACTAGCGAATTAGGTGAGCAGTTCTTC.

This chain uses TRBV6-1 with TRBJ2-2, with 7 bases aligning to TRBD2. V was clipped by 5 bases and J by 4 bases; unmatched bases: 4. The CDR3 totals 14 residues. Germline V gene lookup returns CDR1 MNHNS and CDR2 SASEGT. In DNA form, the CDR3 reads TGTGCCAGCAGTATACTAGCGAGCACCGGGGAGCTGTTTTTT. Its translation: CASSILASTGELFF.

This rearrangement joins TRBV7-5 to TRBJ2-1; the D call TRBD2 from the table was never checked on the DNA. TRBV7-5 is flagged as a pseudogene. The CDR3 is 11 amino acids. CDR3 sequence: CARSLVVAQFF. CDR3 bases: TGTGCCAGAAGCTTAGTGGTAGCGCAGTTCTTC.

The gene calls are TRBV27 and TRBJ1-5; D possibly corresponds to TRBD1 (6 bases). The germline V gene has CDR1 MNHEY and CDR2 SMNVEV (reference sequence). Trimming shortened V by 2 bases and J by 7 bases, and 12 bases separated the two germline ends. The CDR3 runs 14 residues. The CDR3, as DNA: TGTGCCAGCAGTTTACAGGGGCAAATCCAGCCCCAGCATTTT. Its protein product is CASSLQGQIQPQHF.